This entry concerns a single TCR beta chain. The antigen is unknown. This specimen comes from a study of shared clonotypes between healthy human individuals. Study results and limitations: In this cohort, only blood was sampled, and tissue repertoires likely differ. Sorted-subset sequencing, rarefaction showed, was incomplete despite large depth. Naive subsets generally had larger estimated richness than memory subsets.

Assay: immunoSEQ multiplex PCR; the TCRdb copy retains only in-frame clones and omits some. Here the sample spans millions of clones, just over 90% being singletons. Trimming removed 0 bases at V and 6 bases at J, with 16 bases between. Germline lookup yields CDR1 MGHRA and CDR2 YSYEKL. The CDR3 contains 16 residues. Material: naive CD4+ T cells from PBMCs. This sample's subset: CD45RA+ positively selected. This sequence was found in a man younger than 35 in good health. Some clones in this sample may be carry-over from other donors' samples. The chain uses TRBV4-1 and TRBJ2-3; D possibly matches TRBD1 or TRBD2 (5 bases each). The CDR3 coding sequence is TGCGCCAGCAGCCAAGATTCTTCCGGGGCTTGGGATACGCAGTATTTT. Translation gives CASSQDSSGAWDTQYF.